The 28 T cell receptor beta chains below all came from one sample that was sequenced in a study of blood T cell repertoires in COVID-19. The table came from immunoSEQ multiplex PCR; TCRdb's copy has only in-frame clones and leaves some out. The sample includes some 120,000 clones, approximately 90% of them seen just once. The sequencing input was peripheral blood. The receptor set was obtained from a woman of 80 years or more with acute or convalescent COVID-19.

This clone was counted only a few times. The V gene is TRBV28, the J gene TRBJ1-2, with 10 positions matching TRBD1. Germline CDR1 MDHEN, CDR2 SYDVKM. The trim removed 6 bases at V and 4 bases at J, leaving 14 bases unmatched. The CDR3 totals 17 residues. This chain's CDR3 is CASRQSPDRGLRYGYTF. The DNA for the CDR3 is TGTGCCAGCAGACAGTCCCCGGACAGGGGGTTGCGCTATGGCTACACCTTC.

The J gene is TRBJ2-5, the V gene TRBV12-3 or TRBV12-4, with 10 bases identical to TRBD1. V dropped 1 base and J dropped 10; count of bases not matched to a gene: 3. CDR3 length: 13 amino acids. As DNA, the CDR3 is TGTGCCAGCAGTTTAGACGGGACAGGGGTCCAGTACTTC. Translation: CASSLDGTGVQYF.

This clone was detected only a few times. The gene calls are TRBV5-4 and TRBJ2-1; the D is unclear. The V and J ends lost 0 bases and 0 bases respectively, with 7 bases between them. This CDR3 is built from 15 residues. Germline V CDR1 and CDR2: SGHNT, YYREEE (reference sequence). CDR3 loop: CASSLDPSSYNEQFF. CDR3 DNA sequence: TGTGCCAGCAGCTTGGACCCTAGCTCCTACAATGAGCAGTTCTTC.

The rearrangement links TRBV9 to TRBJ1-2; D possibly corresponds to TRBD1 (6 bases). Germline V lookup: CDR1 SGDLS, CDR2 YYNGEE. The ends were cut back, 0 bases at V and 5 bases at J, with 17 bases in the middle. The CDR3 length is 16 residues. CDR3 bases: TGTGCCAGCAGCGTAGGAACGGGGGGGGCCTCGTATGGCTACACCTTC. It encodes CASSVGTGGASYGYTF.

This clone has only a few counts. The chain employs TRBV18 and TRBJ1-4, with D perhaps matching TRBD1 (6 bases). Per the germline V gene, CDR1 is KGHSH and CDR2 is LQKENI. Trimming took 8 bases from V and 8 from J, leaving 18 bases between them. CDR3 size: 14 residues. The CDR3 protein is CASQQDRSYEKLFF. DNA for the CDR3: TGTGCCAGCCAGCAGGACAGATCGTACGAAAAACTGTTTTTT.

As to this clone: This CDR3 fails to terminate in the conserved phenylalanine or tryptophan, so it likely reflects a read error. The DNA is omitted, as the CDR3 cannot be located on it reliably, and the CDR3 follows TCRdb's listing. This chain joins TRBV3-1 (or the pseudogene TRBV3-2) and TRBJ1-4. The CDR3 length is 14 residues, termini included. Germline-derived CDR1 and CDR2 are LGHDT and YNNKEL (reference sequence). The CDR3 reads CASSQCGQRNCPSL.

This clone was seen a few times. The chain joins TRBV28 to TRBJ1-3; D gene uncertain. There are 15 residues in the CDR3. Germline lookup yields CDR1 MDHEN and CDR2 SYDVKM. Trimming shortened V by 2 bases and J by 4 bases, and 12 bases separated the two germline ends. CDR3 coding DNA: TGTGCCAGCAGTTTACGGGGTCTGACAGGAAACACCATATATTTT. It specifies CASSLRGLTGNTIYF.

This chain connects TRBV28 to TRBJ2-4; tentatively, D is TRBD1 (6 bases). CDR1 and CDR2 from the germline V gene are MDHEN and SYDVKM. The CDR3 covers 16 residues. Trimming left V 5 bases short and J 0 bases short, with 14 bases between. The CDR3 DNA reads TGTGCCAGCAGTCAACAGGGTTCTCTAGCCAAAAACATTCAGTACTTC. Its protein is CASSQQGSLAKNIQYF.

The chain carries TRBV19 and TRBJ1-3; D possibly corresponds to TRBD1 (6 bases). The germline V gene encodes CDR1 LNHDA and CDR2 SQIVND (reference sequence). The CDR3 runs 15 residues. The V end lost 5 bases, the J end lost 0 bases, and 11 bases lay between the germline ends. The CDR3: CASSRDTISGNTIYF. Here the CDR3 DNA reads TGTGCCAGTAGTCGGGACACAATCTCTGGAAACACCATATATTTT.

The chain uses TRBV19 and TRBJ1-3, with D possibly matching TRBD1 (6 bases). This CDR3 is 15 amino acids long. V lost 7 bases and J lost 0, with 13 bases in between. Germline CDR1 reads LNHDA; CDR2 reads SQIVND (reference sequence). The CDR3 protein is CASIRTVNSGNTIYF. The CDR3 DNA reads as TGTGCCAGTATCCGGACAGTTAACTCTGGAAACACCATATATTTT.

The rearrangement links TRBV4-1 to TRBJ2-7, with D possibly TRBD2 on 5 matching bases. CDR3 size: 13 residues. The V gene's germline CDR1 is MGHRA and CDR2 YSYEKL. Trimming took off 1 base at V and 4 bases at J, with 8 bases between the two ends. DNA of the CDR3: TGCGCCAGCAGCCAAGGTAGGGAGTACGAGCAGTACTTC. Translating it yields CASSQGREYEQYF.

The gene calls are TRBV2 and TRBJ1-2; tentatively, D is TRBD1 (5 bases). Germline CDR1 SNHLY, CDR2 FYNNEI. Trimming removed 4 bases at V and 4 bases at J, with 13 bases between. The CDR3 has 14 amino acids. The CDR3 is CASSGTFGGYGYTF. The CDR3 DNA is TGTGCCAGCAGTGGGACCTTCGGGGGCTATGGCTACACCTTC.

The chain employs TRBV11-2 and TRBJ2-7; possibly TRBD1 for D (6 bases). Germline CDR1 is SGHAT and CDR2 is FQNNGV. This CDR3 region has 15 residues. Trimming took 0 bases from V and 4 from J, leaving 13 bases between them. The CDR3 reads CASSLERQEIYEQYF. The CDR3, as DNA: TGTGCCAGCAGCTTAGAGCGACAGGAGATATACGAGCAGTACTTC.

This chain links TRBV4-1 with TRBJ2-3, with 7 bases that match TRBD2. V lost 3 bases, J lost 1 base, and 7 bases stayed unmatched. The CDR3 totals 16 residues. Looked up from germline, CDR1 is MGHRA and CDR2 is YSYEKL. The CDR3 spells CASSHERDYRTDTQYF. The CDR3 DNA is TGCGCCAGCAGCCATGAAAGGGACTACCGCACAGATACGCAGTATTTT.

This sequence joins TRBV3-1 (or the pseudogene TRBV3-2) and TRBJ2-1, with 7 bases identical to TRBD1. The CDR3 has 11 residues. V shed 11 bases, J shed 6 bases, and the junction held 4 bases outside the gene matches. Looked up from germline, CDR1 is LGHDT and CDR2 is YNNKEL (reference sequence). CDR3: CASTGSNEQFF. The CDR3 coding sequence is TGTGCCTCGACAGGGTCCAATGAGCAGTTCTTC.

The chain is built from TRBV29-1 and TRBJ2-7; 11 bases agree with TRBD1. Losses at the gene ends were 7 bases for V and 7 bases for J; bases not matched to a gene: 9. The germline V gene encodes CDR1 SQVTM and CDR2 ANQGSEA. CDR3 length: 13 amino acids. CDR3 bases: TGCAGCGGGACCGGGACAGGGGGAGGGGAGCAGTACTTC. Amino acids: CSGTGTGGGEQYF.

The chain couples TRBV9 to TRBJ2-7; a weak D match, TRBD2 (6 bases). Deletions cut 3 bases from V and 4 bases from J, with 14 bases between. Germline V gene data show CDR1 as SGDLS and CDR2 as YYNGEE. This CDR3 comprises 14 residues. CDR3 coding DNA: TGTGCCAGCAGCGGCGTCGGGGCGGGGTACGAGCAGTACTTC. Protein: CASSGVGAGYEQYF.

CDR3 in amino acids: CASSLEQGSTEAFF. The CDR3 coding sequence is TGTGCCAGCAGCTTGGAGCAGGGTTCGACTGAAGCTTTCTTT. The chain is built from TRBV5-6 and TRBJ1-1, with a tentative D call TRBD1 (5 bases). Germline CDR1 SGHDT, CDR2 YYEEEE. V lost 0 bases and J lost 5, with 11 bases in between. The CDR3 sequence is 14 residues long.

The V gene is TRBV19, the J gene TRBJ1-6; 7 nucleotides line up with TRBD1. The CDR3 is 15 residues long. J was trimmed by 13 bases and V by 3 bases; bases with no gene match: 12. Per the germline V gene, CDR1 is LNHDA and CDR2 is SQIVND (reference sequence). As DNA, the CDR3 is TGTGCCAGTAGTATGCGAGTACAGGGGCGAGGTCCCCTCCACTTT. This gives the protein CASSMRVQGRGPLHF. The full variable domain, rest sourced from reference TRBV19 and TRBJ1-6, is DGGITQSPKYLFRKEGQNVTLSCEQNLNHDAMYWYRQDPGQGLRLIYYSQIVNDFQKGDIAEGYSVSREKKESFPLTVTSAQKNPTAFYLCASSMRVQGRGPLHFGNGTRLTVT.

This chain connects TRBV7-9 to TRBJ1-1; D gene uncertain. The V and J ends lost 2 bases and 0 bases respectively, with 13 bases between them. CDR3 length: 16 amino acids. The V gene's germline CDR1 is SEHNR and CDR2 FQNEAQ (reference sequence). The CDR3 sequence is CASSLLALRLNTEAFF. In DNA form, the CDR3 reads TGTGCCAGCAGCTTATTAGCCTTGCGGTTGAACACTGAAGCTTTCTTT.

The V call is TRBV7-3, the J call TRBJ2-2, with no clear D. The CDR3 extends over 15 amino acids. Germline V CDR1 and CDR2: SGHTA, FQGTGA. The V and J ends lost 0 bases and 5 bases respectively, with 10 bases between them. CDR3 loop: CASSLTSTKTGELFF. The CDR3 DNA follows: TGTGCCAGCAGCTTAACTAGCACCAAGACCGGGGAGCTGTTTTTT.

The genes are TRBV5-1 and TRBJ1-2; no clear D. The V end was cut by 0 bases, the J end by 0 bases, with 12 bases between. The CDR3 is made up of 16 amino acids. Germline-derived CDR1 and CDR2 are SGHRS and YFSETQ. CDR3 loop: CASSLVPWASNYGYTF. The CDR3 DNA reads as TGCGCCAGCAGCTTGGTCCCCTGGGCCTCTAACTATGGCTACACCTTC. Supplemented by reference TRBV5-1 and TRBJ1-2, the full variable domain reads KAGVTQTPRYLIKTRGQQVTLSCSPISGHRSVSWYQQTPGQGLQFLFEYFSETQRNKGNFPGRFSGRQFSNSRSEMNVSTLELGDSALYLCASSLVPWASNYGYTFGSGTRLTVV.

The chain carries TRBV7-9 and TRBJ1-1; 12 bases agree with TRBD1. Trimming at V came to 7 bases and at J to 3 bases, leaving 9 bases not matched to a gene. The germline CDR1 and CDR2 sequences are SEHNR and FQNEAQ (reference sequence). This CDR3 spans 16 amino acids. CDR3 DNA: TGTGCCAGCAACAGAGGGACAGGGGGCGGGGACACTGAAGCTTTCTTT. It is translated as CASNRGTGGGDTEAFF.

The chain links TRBV7-9 to TRBJ1-1; 7 positions agree with TRBD1. CDR1 and CDR2 (germline): SEHNR, FQNEAQ (reference sequence). V was clipped by 3 bases and J by 6 bases; unmatched bases: 4. The CDR3 spans 13 residues. DNA of the CDR3: TGTGCCAGCAGCTTGGCCGACAGGGCTGAAGCTTTCTTT. It is translated as CASSLADRAEAFF.

The chain uses TRBV12-3 or TRBV12-4 and TRBJ1-2; tentative D call: TRBD1 (5 bases). V lost 5 bases and J lost 2, with 9 bases in between. The CDR3 contains 13 residues. CDR3 in amino acids: CASSQTGNYGYTF. In nucleotides, the CDR3 is TGTGCCAGCAGTCAAACAGGAAACTATGGCTACACCTTC.

The count of this clone is one. The gene calls are TRBV6-5 and TRBJ2-5, with 7 bases fitting TRBD2. The germline gives CDR1 MNHEY, CDR2 SVGAGI. V dropped 4 bases and J dropped 5; count of bases not matched to a gene: 7. This CDR3 contains 14 residues. CDR3 amino acids: CASSFTGGLETQYF. In nucleotides, the CDR3 is TGTGCCAGCAGTTTCACGGGGGGTTTGGAGACCCAGTACTTC.

The chain recombines TRBV19 with TRBJ1-1, with D tentatively TRBD1 (5 bases). CDR1 is LNHDA, CDR2 SQIVND, per germline (reference sequence). V dropped 0 bases and J dropped 1 base, with 6 bases sitting between them. The length of the CDR3 is 14 residues. CDR3 bases: TGTGCCAGTAGTATAGATACAGGGAACACTGAAGCTTTCTTT. Translating it yields CASSIDTGNTEAFF.

This sequence joins TRBV6-5 and TRBJ2-5; D perhaps matches TRBD2 (7 bases). V was shortened by 2 bases and J by 5 bases, with 12 bases between the two germline ends. The CDR3 is 14 residues long. Germline lookup yields CDR1 MNHEY and CDR2 SVGAGI. CDR3 bases: TGTGCCAGCAGTTACGGGGGGGCGCGGGAGACCCAGTACTTC. Translation: CASSYGGARETQYF.